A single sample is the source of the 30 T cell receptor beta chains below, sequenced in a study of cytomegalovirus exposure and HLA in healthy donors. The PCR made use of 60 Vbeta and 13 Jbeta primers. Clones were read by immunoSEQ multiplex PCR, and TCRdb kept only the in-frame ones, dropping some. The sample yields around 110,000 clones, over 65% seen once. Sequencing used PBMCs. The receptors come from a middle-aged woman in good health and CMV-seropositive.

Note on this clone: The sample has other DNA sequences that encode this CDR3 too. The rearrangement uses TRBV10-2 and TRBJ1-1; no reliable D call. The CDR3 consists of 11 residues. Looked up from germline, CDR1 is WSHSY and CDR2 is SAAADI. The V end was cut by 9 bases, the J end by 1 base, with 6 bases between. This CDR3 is CASSQNTEAFF. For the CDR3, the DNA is TGCGCCAGTAGTCAGAACACTGAAGCTTTCTTT.

This CDR3 reads CASSHGDRGEEKLFF. For the CDR3, the DNA is TGCGCCAGCAGCCATGGGGACAGGGGAGAGGAAAAACTGTTTTTT. This chain connects TRBV4-1 to TRBJ1-4; 10 bases agree with TRBD1. V was clipped by 3 bases and J by 8 bases; unmatched bases: 6. The CDR3 contains 15 residues. CDR1 MGHRA and CDR2 YSYEKL come from the germline V gene.

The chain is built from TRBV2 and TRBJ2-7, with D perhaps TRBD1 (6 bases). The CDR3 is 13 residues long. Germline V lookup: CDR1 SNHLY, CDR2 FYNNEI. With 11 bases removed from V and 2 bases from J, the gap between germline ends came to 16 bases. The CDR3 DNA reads TGTGCCGGACAGAAAGGGCTTGCCTACGAGCAGTACTTC. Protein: CAGQKGLAYEQYF.

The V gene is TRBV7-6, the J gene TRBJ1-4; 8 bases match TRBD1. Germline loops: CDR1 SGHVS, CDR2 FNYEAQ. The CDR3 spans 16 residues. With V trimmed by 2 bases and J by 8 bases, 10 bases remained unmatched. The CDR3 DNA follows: TGTGCCAGCAGCTTATCTCGGACAGGGATGGGCGAAAAACTGTTTTTT. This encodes CASSLSRTGMGEKLFF.

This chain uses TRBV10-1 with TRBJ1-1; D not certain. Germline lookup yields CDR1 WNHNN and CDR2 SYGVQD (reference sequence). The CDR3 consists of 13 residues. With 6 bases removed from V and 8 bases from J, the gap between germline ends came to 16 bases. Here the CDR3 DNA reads TGCGCCAGCAGGATCATTGCCGGGTCAGAAGCTTTCTTT. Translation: CASRIIAGSEAFF.

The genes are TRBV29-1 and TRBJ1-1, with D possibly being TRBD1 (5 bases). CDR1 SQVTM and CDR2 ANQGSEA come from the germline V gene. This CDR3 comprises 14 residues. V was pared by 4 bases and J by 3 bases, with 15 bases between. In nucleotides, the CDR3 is TGCAGCGTTGGAGACAGTATTCTCTACACTGAAGCTTTCTTT. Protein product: CSVGDSILYTEAFF.

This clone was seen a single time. In nucleotides, the CDR3 is TGTGCCAGCAGTTACTCTGGGGGCCAATACAATGAGCAGTTCTTC. Protein: CASSYSGGQYNEQFF. This chain uses TRBV6-5 with TRBJ2-1; TRBD1 is a possible D gene (6 bases). This CDR3 contains 15 residues. From germline, CDR1 is MNHEY and CDR2 SVGAGI. Deletions cut 0 bases from V and 4 bases from J, with 10 bases between.

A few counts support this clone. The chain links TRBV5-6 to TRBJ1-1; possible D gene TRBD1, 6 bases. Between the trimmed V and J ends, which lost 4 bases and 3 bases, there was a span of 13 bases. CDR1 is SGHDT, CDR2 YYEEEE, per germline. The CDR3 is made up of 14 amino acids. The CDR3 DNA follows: TGTGCCAGCAGCGATACAGGGACCTACACTGAAGCTTTCTTT. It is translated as CASSDTGTYTEAFF.

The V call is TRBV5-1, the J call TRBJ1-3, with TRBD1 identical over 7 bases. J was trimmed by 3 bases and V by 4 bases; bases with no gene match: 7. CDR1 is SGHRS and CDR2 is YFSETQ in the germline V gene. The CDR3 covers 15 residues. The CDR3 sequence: CASSPGRQGGNTIYF. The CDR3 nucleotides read TGCGCCAGCAGCCCGGGGAGACAGGGTGGAAACACCATATATTTT.

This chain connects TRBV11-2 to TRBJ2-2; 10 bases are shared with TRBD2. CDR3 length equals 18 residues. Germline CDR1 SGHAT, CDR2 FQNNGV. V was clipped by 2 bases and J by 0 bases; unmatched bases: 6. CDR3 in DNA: TGTGCCAGCAGCTTAAGTGCTAGCGGGAGCGCGAACACCGGGGAGCTGTTTTTT. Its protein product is CASSLSASGSANTGELFF. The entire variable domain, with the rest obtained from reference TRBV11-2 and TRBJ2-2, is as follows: EAGVAQSPRYKIIEKRQSVAFWCNPISGHATLYWYQQILGQGPKLLIQFQNNGVVDDSQLPKDRFSAERLKGVDSTLKIQPAKLEDSAVYLCASSLSASGSANTGELFFGEGSRLTVL.

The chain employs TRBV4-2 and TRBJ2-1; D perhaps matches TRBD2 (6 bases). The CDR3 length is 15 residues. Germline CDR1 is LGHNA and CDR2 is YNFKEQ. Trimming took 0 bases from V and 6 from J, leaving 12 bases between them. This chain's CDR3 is CASSQEQAGANEQFF. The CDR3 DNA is TGTGCCAGCAGCCAAGAGCAAGCGGGCGCCAATGAGCAGTTCTTC.

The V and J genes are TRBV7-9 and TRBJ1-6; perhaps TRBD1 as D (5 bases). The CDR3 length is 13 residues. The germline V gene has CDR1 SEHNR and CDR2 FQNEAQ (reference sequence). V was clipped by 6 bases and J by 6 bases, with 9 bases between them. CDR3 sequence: CASRAGPNSPLHF. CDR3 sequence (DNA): TGTGCCAGCAGGGCAGGGCCTAATTCACCCCTCCACTTT.

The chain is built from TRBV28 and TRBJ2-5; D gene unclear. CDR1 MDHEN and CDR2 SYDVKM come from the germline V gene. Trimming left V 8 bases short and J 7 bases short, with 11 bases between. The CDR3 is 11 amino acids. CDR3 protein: CASGNSRTQYF. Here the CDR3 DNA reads TGTGCCAGCGGCAATTCCAGGACCCAGTACTTC. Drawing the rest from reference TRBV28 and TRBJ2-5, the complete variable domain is DVKVTQSSRYLVKRTGEKVFLECVQDMDHENMFWYRQDPGLGLRLIYFSYDVKMKEKGDIPEGYSVSREKKERFSLILESASTNQTSMYLCASGNSRTQYFGPGTRLLVL.

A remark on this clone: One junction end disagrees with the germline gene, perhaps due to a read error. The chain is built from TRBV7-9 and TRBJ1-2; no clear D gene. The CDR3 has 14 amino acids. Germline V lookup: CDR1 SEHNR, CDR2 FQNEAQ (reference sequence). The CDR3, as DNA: TGTGCCAGCAGCCGACCTGAAAGTAACTATGGCTACCCCTTC. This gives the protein CASSRPESNYGYPF. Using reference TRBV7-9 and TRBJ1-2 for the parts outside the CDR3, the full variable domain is DTGVSQNPRHKITKRGQNVTFRCDPISEHNRLYWYRQTLGQGPEFLTYFQNEAQLEKSRLLSDRFSAERPKGSFSTLEIQRTEQGDSAMYLCASSRPESNYGYPFGSGTRLTVV.

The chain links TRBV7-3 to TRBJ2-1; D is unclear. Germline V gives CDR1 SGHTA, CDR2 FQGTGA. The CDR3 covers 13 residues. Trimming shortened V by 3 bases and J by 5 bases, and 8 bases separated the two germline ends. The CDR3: CASSLRRHNEQFF. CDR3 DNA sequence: TGTGCCAGCAGCTTGAGGCGTCACAATGAGCAGTTCTTC.

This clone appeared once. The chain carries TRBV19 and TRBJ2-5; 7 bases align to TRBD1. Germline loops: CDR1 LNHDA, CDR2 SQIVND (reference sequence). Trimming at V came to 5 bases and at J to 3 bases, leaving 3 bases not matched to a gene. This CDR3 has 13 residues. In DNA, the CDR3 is TGTGCCAGTAGTGAGGGGGCTGAAGAGACCCAGTACTTC. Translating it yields CASSEGAEETQYF.

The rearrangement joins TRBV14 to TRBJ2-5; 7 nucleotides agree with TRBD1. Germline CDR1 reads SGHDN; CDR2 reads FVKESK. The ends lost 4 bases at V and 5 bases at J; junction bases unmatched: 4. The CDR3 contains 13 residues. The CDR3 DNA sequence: TGTGCCAGCAGCCCGGGACAGAAGGAGACCCAGTACTTC. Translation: CASSPGQKETQYF. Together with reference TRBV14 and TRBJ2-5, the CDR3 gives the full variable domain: EAGVTQFPSHSVIEKGQTVTLRCDPISGHDNLYWYRRVMGKEIKFLLHFVKESKQDESGMPNNRFLAERTGGTYSTLKVQPAELEDSGVYFCASSPGQKETQYFGPGTRLLVL.

CDR3 residues: CAIRDTSSDSYNEQFF. The CDR3 DNA reads TGTGCCATCAGAGACACCTCTAGCGACTCCTACAATGAGCAGTTCTTC. This chain links TRBV10-3 with TRBJ2-1, with D possibly TRBD2 on 6 matching bases. V was clipped by 6 bases and J by 0 bases, with 15 bases between them. The length of the CDR3 is 16 residues. Germline values: CDR1 ENHRY, CDR2 SYGVKD.

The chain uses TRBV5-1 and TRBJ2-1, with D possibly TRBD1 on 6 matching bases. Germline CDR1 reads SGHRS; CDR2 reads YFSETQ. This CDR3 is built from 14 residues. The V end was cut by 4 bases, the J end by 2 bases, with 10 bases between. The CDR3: CASSVAGAYNEQFF. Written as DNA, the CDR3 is TGCGCCAGCAGCGTGGCAGGGGCCTACAATGAGCAGTTCTTC.

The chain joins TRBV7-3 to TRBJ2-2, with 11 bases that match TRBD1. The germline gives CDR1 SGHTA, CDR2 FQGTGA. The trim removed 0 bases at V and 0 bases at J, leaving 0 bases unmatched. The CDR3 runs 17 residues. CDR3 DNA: TGTGCCAGCAGCTTAACGGGACAGGGGGCGAACACCGGGGAGCTGTTTTTT. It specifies CASSLTGQGANTGELFF. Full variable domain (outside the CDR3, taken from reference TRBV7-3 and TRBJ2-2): GAGVSQTPSNKVTEKGKYVELRCDPISGHTALYWYRQSLGQGPEFLIYFQGTGAADDSGLPNDRFFAVRPEGSVSTLKIQRTERGDSAVYLCASSLTGQGANTGELFFGEGSRLTVL.

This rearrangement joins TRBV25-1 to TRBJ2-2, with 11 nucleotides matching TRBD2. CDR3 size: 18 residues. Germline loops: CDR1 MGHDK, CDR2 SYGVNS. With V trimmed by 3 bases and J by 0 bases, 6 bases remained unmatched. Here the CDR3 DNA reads TGTGCCAGCAGTGATCCCGGGACTAGCGGCTCGAACACCGGGGAGCTGTTTTTT. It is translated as CASSDPGTSGSNTGELFF.

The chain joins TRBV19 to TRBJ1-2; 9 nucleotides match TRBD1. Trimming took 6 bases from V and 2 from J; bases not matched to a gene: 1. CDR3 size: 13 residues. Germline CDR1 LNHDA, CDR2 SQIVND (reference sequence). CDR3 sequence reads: CASRDRGNYGYTF. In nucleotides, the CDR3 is TGTGCCAGTAGAGACAGGGGGAACTATGGCTACACCTTC.

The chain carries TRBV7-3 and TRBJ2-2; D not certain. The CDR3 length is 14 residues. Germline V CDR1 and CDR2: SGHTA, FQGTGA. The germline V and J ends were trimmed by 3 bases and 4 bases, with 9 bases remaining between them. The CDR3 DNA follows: TGTGCCAGCAGCTTCCGAGAATCCACCGGGGAGCTGTTTTTT. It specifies CASSFRESTGELFF.

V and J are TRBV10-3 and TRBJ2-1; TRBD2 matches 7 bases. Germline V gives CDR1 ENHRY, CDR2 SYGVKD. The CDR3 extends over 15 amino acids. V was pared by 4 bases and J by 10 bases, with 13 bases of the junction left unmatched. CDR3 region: CAISGASGWGEEQFF. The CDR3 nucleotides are TGTGCCATCAGTGGAGCTAGCGGCTGGGGGGAAGAGCAGTTCTTC.

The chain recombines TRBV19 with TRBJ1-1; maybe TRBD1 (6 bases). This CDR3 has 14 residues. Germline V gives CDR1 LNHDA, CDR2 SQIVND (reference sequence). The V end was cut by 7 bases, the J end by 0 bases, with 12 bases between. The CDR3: CASNTGQMNTEAFF. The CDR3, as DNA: TGTGCCAGTAACACCGGACAGATGAACACTGAAGCTTTCTTT.

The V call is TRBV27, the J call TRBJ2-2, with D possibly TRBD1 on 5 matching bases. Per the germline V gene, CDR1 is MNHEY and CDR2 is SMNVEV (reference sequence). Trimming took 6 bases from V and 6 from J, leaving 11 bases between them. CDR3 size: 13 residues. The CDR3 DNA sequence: TGTGCCAGCAGGGCTCAGGGTCCCGGGGAGCTGTTTTTT. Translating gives CASRAQGPGELFF.

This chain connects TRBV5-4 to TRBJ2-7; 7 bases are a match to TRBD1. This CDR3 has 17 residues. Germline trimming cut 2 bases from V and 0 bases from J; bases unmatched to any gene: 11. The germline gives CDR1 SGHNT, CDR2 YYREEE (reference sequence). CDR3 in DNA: TGTGCCAGCAGCTTCCGGACAGGACTCTTTAACTCCTACGAGCAGTACTTC. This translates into CASSFRTGLFNSYEQYF. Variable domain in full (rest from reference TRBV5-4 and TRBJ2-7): ETGVTQSPTHLIKTRGQQVTLRCSSQSGHNTVSWYQQALGQGPQFIFQYYREEENGRGNFPPRFSGLQFPNYSSELNVNALELDDSALYLCASSFRTGLFNSYEQYFGPGTRLTVT.

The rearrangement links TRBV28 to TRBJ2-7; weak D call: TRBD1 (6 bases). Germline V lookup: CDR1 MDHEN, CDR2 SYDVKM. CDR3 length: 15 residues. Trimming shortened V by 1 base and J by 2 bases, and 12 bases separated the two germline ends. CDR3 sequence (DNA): TGTGCCAGCAGTTTATTACAGGGAGAACCCTACGAGCAGTACTTC. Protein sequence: CASSLLQGEPYEQYF.

CDR3: CASRGTAQGTDTQYF. The CDR3, as DNA: TGTGCCAGCAGGGGCACCGCGCAGGGTACAGATACGCAGTATTTT. This chain uses TRBV28 with TRBJ2-3, with TRBD1 as a possible D gene (5 bases). The CDR3 sequence is 15 residues long. Per the germline V gene, CDR1 is MDHEN and CDR2 is SYDVKM. Trimming removed 6 bases from V and 3 bases from J, with 16 bases in between.

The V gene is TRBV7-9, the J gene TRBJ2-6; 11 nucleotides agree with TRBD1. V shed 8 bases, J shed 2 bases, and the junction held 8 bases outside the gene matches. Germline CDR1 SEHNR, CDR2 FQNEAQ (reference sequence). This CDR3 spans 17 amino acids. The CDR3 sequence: CASGRTGGEAGANVLTF. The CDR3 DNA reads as TGTGCCAGCGGTCGGACAGGGGGCGAAGCTGGGGCCAACGTCCTGACTTTC.